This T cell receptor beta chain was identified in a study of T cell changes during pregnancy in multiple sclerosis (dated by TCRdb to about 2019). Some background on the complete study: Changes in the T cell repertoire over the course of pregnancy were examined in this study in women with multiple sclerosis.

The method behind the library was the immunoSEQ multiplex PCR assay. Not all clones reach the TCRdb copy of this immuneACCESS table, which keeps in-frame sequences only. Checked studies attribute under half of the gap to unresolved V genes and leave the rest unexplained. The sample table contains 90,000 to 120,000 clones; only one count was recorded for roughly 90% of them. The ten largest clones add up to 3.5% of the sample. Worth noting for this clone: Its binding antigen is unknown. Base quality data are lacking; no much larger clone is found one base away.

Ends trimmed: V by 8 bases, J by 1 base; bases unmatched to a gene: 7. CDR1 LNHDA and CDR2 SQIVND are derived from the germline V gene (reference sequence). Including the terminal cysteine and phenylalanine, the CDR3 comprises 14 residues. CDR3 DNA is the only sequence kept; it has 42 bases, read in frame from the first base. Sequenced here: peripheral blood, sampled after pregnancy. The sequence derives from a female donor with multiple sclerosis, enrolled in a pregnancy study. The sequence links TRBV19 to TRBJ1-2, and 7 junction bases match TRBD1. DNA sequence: TGTGCCAGTTCCCGCAGGGGGGATAACTATGGCTACACCTTC. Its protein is CASSRRGDNYGYTF.